The entry below gives a single T cell receptor (beta chain) sequence along with its context. This entry is derived from a study of blood T cell repertoires in COVID-19. Under the authors' procedure: Researchers report that nucleated cell counts were estimated from reference gene primer amplification. Produced via immunoSEQ multiplex PCR; TCRdb's table is partial and in-frame only. V, J and clone size are those of that table, while D and trimming were read from the DNA. The sample lists roughly 480,000 clones, about 88% occurring once. This sequence was found in a man younger than 35 with COVID-19, enrolled during active disease. Sequenced: peripheral blood.

The CDR3 DNA reads as TGTGCCTGCGTAGCGGGAGTTGGGTACAATGAGCAGTTCTTC. Protein: CACVAGVGYNEQFF. The chain joins TRBV30 to TRBJ2-1, with 9 bases fitting TRBD2. Germline V gives CDR1 GTSNPN, CDR2 SVGIG (reference sequence). The CDR3 is 14 amino acids. The trim removed 6 bases at V and 4 bases at J, leaving 7 bases unmatched.